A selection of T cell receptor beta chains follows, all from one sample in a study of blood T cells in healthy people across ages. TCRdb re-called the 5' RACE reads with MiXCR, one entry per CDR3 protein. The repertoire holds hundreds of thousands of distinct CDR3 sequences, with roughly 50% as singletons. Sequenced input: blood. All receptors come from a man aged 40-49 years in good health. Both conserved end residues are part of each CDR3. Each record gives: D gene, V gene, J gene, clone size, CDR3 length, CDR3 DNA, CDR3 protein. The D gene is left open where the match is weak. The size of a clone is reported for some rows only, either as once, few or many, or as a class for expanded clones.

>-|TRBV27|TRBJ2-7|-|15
TGTGCCAGCACCTCGCCGGTACTAGAGAAATACGAGCAGTACTTC
CASTSPVLEKYEQYF
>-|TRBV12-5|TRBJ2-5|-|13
TGTGCTAGTGGTACCGCCTGGGGGGAGACCCAGTACTTC
CASGTAWGETQYF
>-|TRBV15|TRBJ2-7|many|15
TGTGCCACCAGCAGAGCGCCCGCAGGCGCCTACGAGCAGTACTTC
CATSRAPAGAYEQYF
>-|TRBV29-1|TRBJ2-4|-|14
TGCAGCGTTGCGGGGGAGGAGGCCAAAAACATTCAGTACTTC
CSVAGEEAKNIQYF
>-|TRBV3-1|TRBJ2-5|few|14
TGTGCCAGCAGCCAAGATTTAGGTGGACAGATCCAGTACTTC
CASSQDLGGQIQYF
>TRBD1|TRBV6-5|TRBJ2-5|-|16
TGTGCCAGCAGTTACCCGGGGACAGGGGGAGGAAAGACCCAGTACTTC
CASSYPGTGGGKTQYF
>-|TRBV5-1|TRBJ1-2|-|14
TGCGCCAGCAGCTTGGCCGGCCCGGAGGAGGGCTACACCTTC
CASSLAGPEEGYTF
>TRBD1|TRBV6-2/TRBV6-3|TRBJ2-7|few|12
TGTGCCTGCAGACAGGGGGCCAACGAGCAGTACTTC
CACRQGANEQYF
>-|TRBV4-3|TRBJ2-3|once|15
TGCGCCAGCAGCCAAGATCCGACCCGGGGAGATACGCAGTATTTT
CASSQDPTRGDTQYF
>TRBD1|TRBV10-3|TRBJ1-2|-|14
TGTGCCAGCAGACGCCTCCGGGACAGCTATGGCTACACCTTC
CASRRLRDSYGYTF
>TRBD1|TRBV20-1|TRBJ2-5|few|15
TGCAGTGCTACTGGACAGGGGGCGGTAGGAGAGACCCAGTACTTC
CSATGQGAVGETQYF
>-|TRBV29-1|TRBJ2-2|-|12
TGCAGCGTTGAACCTGGTCACGGGGAGCTGTTTTTT
CSVEPGHGELFF
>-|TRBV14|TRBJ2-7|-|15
TGTGCCAGCAGCCTCCGGGGTAGCGGCCTCTACGAGCAGTACTTC
CASSLRGSGLYEQYF
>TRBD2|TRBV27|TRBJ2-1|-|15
TGTGCCAGCAGTTTCCCCGCTAGCGGTTACAATGAGCAGTTCTTC
CASSFPASGYNEQFF
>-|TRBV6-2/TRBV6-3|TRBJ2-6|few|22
TGTGCCAGCAGTTACTCGAAGTCTAGCAGGGCAGACCGATCCTCTGGGGCCAACGTCCTGACTTTC
CASSYSKSSRADRSSGANVLTF
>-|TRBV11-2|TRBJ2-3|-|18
TGTGCCAGCAGCTTATGGGACTTCGGAGACTCTAGCACAGATACGCAGTATTTT
CASSLWDFGDSSTDTQYF
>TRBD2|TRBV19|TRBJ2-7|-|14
TGTGCCAGTTACGGGGGGGAACCTTCCTACGAGCAGTACTTC
CASYGGEPSYEQYF
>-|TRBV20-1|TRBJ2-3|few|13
TGCAGTGTGAAGTGGCAGGGTGCAGATACGCAGTATTTT
CSVKWQGADTQYF
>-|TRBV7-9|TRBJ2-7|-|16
TGTGCCAGCAGCTCTTCGGTGGCTAGCGCGTTCTACGAGCAGTACTTC
CASSSSVASAFYEQYF
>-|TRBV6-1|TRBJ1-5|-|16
TGTGCCAGCAGTGACCAGGGAGCGGGAAGCAATCAGCCCCAGCATTTT
CASSDQGAGSNQPQHF
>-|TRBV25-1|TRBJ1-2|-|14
TGTGCCAGCAGTGAATTTAAAGGGGCCCGGGGCTACACCTTC
CASSEFKGARGYTF
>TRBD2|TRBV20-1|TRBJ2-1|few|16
TGCAGTGCTAGATCTTTAGCGGGGGCAGGGCGTAATGAGCAGTTCTTC
CSARSLAGAGRNEQFF
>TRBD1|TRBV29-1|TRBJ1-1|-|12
TGCAGCGCGGACAGGGGTGGCACTGAAGCTTTCTTT
CSADRGGTEAFF
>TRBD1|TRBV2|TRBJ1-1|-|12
TGTGCCAGCAGTACCGGGACAGGGGAAGCTTTCTTT
CASSTGTGEAFF
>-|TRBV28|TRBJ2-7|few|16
TGTGCCAGCAGTCCCAGCCGGGACAACAGACCCTACGAGCAGTACTTC
CASSPSRDNRPYEQYF
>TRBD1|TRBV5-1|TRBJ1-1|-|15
TGCGCCAGCAGCTGGGGACAGGGGGAAAGGGCTGAAGCTTTCTTT
CASSWGQGERAEAFF
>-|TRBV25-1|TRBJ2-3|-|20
TGTGCCAGCAGTGAATGGCAGGGGCAGGGGATACCTTTCAGCACAGATACGCAGTATTTT
CASSEWQGQGIPFSTDTQYF
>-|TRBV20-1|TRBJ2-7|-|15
TGCAGTGCTACCCCCTCTGTTGGCCTCTCCTACGAGCAGTACTTC
CSATPSVGLSYEQYF
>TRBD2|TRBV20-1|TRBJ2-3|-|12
TGCAGTCCTACGGCACCTAGCGGGGGGCAGTATTTT
CSPTAPSGGQYF
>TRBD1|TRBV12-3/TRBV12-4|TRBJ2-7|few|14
TGTGCCAGCAGTAAGGGACAGAGCTCCTACGAGCAGTACTTC
CASSKGQSSYEQYF
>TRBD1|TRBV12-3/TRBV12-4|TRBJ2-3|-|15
TGTGCCAGCAGTCCCCAAGGGACAGCCACAGATACGCAGTATTTT
CASSPQGTATDTQYF
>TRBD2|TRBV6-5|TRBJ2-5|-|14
TGTGCCAGCGGGGCGTCGTGGGGGGGAGAGACCCAGTACTTC
CASGASWGGETQYF
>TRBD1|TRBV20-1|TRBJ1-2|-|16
TGCAGTGGGCCAACAGACAGGGTCACGGGGGCCTATGGCTACACCTTC
CSGPTDRVTGAYGYTF
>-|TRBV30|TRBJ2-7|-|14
TGTGCCTGGAGCAACGAGGGGGGAACAGGCGAGCAGTACTTC
CAWSNEGGTGEQYF
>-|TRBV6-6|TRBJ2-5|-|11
TGTGCCAGCCGAACAGGAGCGACCCAGTACTTC
CASRTGATQYF
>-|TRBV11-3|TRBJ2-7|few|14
TGTGCCAGCAGCCGGGACATCAGGAGGGTCGAGCAGTACTTC
CASSRDIRRVEQYF
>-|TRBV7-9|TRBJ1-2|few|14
TGTGCCAGCAGCTTAGTCCTCGGGGGCTATGGCTACACCTTC
CASSLVLGGYGYTF
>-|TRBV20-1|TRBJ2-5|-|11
TGCAGTGCAATCCAACAAGAGACCCAGTACTTC
CSAIQQETQYF
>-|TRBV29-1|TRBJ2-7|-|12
TGCAGCGTAGAACCTCACGGTTACGAGCAGTACTTC
CSVEPHGYEQYF
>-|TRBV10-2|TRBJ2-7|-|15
TGCGCCAGCAGTGGTAGAGGGGGGACAGACTACGAGCAGTACTTC
CASSGRGGTDYEQYF
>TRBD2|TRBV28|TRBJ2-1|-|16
TGTGCCAGCAGTCCCCCCGCTAGCGGGGGCCTCGGGGAGCAGTTCTTC
CASSPPASGGLGEQFF
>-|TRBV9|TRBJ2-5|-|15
TGTGCCAGCAGCGTAAGGCAGGACCGCCAAGAGACCCAGTACTTC
CASSVRQDRQETQYF
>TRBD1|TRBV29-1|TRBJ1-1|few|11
TGCAGCGGCGGGACAGGGACCGAAGCTTTCTTT
CSGGTGTEAFF
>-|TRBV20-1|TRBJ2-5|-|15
TGCAGTGCTAGAGACCCCAACAGGGCTCCAGAGACCCAGTACTTC
CSARDPNRAPETQYF
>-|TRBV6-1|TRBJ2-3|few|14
TGTGCCAGCAGCCCCGGAGGGGCCGGAGATACGCAGTATTTT
CASSPGGAGDTQYF
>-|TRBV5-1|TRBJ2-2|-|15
TGCGCCAGCAGCTTGGCCGTTACGGGCCCCGGGGAGCTGTTTTTT
CASSLAVTGPGELFF
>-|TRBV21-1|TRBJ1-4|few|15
TGTGCCAGCAGCAAAGCAAGGGGCCAAGGTGAAAAACTGTTTTTT
CASSKARGQGEKLFF
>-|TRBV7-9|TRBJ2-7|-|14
TGTGCCAGCAGCTTGAACCAAGCTTCGCACGAGCAGTACTTC
CASSLNQASHEQYF
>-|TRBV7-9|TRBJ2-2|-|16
TGTGCCAGCAGCTTTGGTACAGGGATAAACACCGGGGAGCTGTTTTTT
CASSFGTGINTGELFF
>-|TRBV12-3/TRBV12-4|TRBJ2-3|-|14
TGTGCCACCAGAGTTGATGGGCGCACAGATACGCAGTATTTT
CATRVDGRTDTQYF
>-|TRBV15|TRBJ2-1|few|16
TGTGCCACCAGCAGAAACCCGATAAGTACTTACAATGAGCAGTTCTTC
CATSRNPISTYNEQFF
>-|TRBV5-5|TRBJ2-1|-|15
TGTGCCAGCAGCGGGATGGGGGGACGACCGCATGAGCAGTTCTTC
CASSGMGGRPHEQFF
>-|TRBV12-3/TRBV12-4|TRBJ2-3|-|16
TGTGCCAGCAGTTCAGACGGCAGCGTGCCCACAGATACGCAGTATTTT
CASSSDGSVPTDTQYF
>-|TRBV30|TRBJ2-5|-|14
TGTGCCTGGAGAGCCGTGGAAAGCCAAGAGACCCAGTACTTC
CAWRAVESQETQYF
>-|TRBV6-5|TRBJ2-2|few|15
TGTGCCAGCAGTTTGCAGGGGTTGTGGACCGGGGAGCTGTTTTTT
CASSLQGLWTGELFF
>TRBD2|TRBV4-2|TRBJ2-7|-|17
TGTGCCAGCAGCCAAGGGCTAGCGGGAGTGAGGGGGGGCGAGCAGTACTTC
CASSQGLAGVRGGEQYF
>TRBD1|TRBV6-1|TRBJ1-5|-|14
TGTGCCAGCAGGCCGACAGGGGAGCATCAGCCCCAGCATTTT
CASRPTGEHQPQHF
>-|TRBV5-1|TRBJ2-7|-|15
TGCGCCAGCAGCTTCGAGGGGGGAGAGTGGTACGAGCAGTACTTC
CASSFEGGEWYEQYF
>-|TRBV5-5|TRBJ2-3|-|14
TGTGCCAGCAGCCGACTAGTGGAAACAGATACGCAGTATTTT
CASSRLVETDTQYF